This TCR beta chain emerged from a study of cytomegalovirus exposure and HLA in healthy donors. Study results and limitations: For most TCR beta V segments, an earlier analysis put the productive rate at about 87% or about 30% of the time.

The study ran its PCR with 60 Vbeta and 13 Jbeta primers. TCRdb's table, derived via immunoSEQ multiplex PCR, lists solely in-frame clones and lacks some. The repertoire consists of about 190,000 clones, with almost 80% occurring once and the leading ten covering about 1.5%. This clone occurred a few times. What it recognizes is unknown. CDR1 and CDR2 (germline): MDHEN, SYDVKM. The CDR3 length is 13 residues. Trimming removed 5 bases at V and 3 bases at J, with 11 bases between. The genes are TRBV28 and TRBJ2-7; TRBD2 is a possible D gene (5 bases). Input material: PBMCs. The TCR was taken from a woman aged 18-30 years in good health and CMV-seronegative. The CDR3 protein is CASSLQRDYEQYF. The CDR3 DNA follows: TGTGCCAGCAGTCTACAACGGGACTACGAGCAGTACTTC.